The TCR beta chain under discussion was sequenced for a study of molecular identifiers for immune sequencing clone quantification. Study details: With replicates, the RNA of roughly 21,000 or 96,000 naive CD8 cells was split five ways and four were sequenced.

This CDR3 region has 14 residues. The germline V and J ends were trimmed by 6 bases and 5 bases, with 16 bases remaining between them. TCRdb recomputed calls from the PCR reads with MiXCR, one row per CDR3 protein. The sample lists 45,000 to 65,000 distinct CDR3 sequences; 25% were seen once. With regard to this clonotype: Its antigen remains unidentified. Just one base apart from a much larger clone, this may be a read error.

General study results and limits: Clonotypes topping 20 RNA copies carried over 97% of effector molecules but under 1% of naive ones.

Naive CD8 T cells, phenotype CD8+CD4-CCR7+CD45RA+, were sorted. The chain couples TRBV12-3 or TRBV12-4 to TRBJ2-5; perhaps TRBD2 as D (6 bases). Material: naive CD8+ T cells from blood, with Jurkat cell RNA spiked in. The subset: FACS-sorted CD8+CD4-CCR7+CD45RA+ naive T cells. This clonotype was obtained from a human donor in good health. Some libraries in this study had Jurkat cell RNA spiked in. The CDR3 nucleotides read TGTGCCAGCAGCCCCCCCGTGGGAGGTGAGACCCAGTACTTC. It encodes CASSPPVGGETQYF.